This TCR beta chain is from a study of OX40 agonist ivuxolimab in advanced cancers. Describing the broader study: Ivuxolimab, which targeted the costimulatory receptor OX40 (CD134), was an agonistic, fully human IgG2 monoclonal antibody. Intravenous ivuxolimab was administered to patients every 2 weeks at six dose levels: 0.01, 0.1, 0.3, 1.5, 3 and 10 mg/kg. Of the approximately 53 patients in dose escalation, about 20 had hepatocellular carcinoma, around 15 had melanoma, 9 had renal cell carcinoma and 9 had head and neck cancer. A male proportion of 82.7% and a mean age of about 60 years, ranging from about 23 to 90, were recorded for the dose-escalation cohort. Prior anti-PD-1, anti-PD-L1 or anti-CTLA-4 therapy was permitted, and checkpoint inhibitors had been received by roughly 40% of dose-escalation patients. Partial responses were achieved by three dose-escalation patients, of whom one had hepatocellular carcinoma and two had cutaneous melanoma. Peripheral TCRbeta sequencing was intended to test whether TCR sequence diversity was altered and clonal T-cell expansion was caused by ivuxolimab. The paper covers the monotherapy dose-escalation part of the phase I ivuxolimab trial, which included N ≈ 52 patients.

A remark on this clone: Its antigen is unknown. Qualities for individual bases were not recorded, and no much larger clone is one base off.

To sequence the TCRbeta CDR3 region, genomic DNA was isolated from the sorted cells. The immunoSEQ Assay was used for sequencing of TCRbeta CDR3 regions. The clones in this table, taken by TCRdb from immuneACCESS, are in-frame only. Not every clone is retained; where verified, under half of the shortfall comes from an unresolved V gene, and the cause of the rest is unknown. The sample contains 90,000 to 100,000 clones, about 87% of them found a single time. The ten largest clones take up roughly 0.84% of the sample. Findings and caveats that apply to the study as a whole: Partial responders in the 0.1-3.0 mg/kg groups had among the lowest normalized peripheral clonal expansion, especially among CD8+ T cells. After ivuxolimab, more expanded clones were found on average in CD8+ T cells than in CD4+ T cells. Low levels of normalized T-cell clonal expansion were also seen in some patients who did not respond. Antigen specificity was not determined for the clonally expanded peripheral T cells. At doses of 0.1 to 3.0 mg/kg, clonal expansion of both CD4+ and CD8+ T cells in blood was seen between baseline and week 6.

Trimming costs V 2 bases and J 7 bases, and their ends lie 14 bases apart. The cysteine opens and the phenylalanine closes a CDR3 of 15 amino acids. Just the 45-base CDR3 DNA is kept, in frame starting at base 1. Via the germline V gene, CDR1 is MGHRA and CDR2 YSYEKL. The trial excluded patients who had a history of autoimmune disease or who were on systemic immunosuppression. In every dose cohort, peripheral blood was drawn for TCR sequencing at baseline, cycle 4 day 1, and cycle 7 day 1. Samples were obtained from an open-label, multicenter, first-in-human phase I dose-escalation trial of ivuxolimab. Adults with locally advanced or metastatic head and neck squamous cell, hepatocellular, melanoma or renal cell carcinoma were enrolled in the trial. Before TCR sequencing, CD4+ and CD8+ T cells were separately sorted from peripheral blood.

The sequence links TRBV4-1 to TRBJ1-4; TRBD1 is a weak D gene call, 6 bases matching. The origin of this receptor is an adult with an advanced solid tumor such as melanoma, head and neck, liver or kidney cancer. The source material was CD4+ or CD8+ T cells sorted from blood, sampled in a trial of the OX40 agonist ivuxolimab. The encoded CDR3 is CASSQIGGPGEKLFF. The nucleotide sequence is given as TGCGCCAGCAGCCAAATCGGGGGGCCCGGTGAAAAACTGTTTTTT.